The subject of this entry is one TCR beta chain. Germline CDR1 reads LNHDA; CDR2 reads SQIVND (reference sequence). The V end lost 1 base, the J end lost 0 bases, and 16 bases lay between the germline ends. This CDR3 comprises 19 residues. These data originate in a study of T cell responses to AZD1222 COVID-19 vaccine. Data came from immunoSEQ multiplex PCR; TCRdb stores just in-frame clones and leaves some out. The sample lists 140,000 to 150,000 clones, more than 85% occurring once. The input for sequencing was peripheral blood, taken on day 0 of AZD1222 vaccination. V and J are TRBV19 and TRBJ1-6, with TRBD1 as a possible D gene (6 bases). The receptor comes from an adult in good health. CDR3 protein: CASSIGLGAASSYNSPLHF. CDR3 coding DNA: TGTGCCAGTAGTATAGGTTTGGGGGCAGCGAGCTCCTATAATTCACCCCTCCACTTT.